This TCR beta chain was captured in a study of T cell responses to AZD1222 COVID-19 vaccine. The study, taken as a whole, reports: In a largely white British group with more females than males, clonal diversity was possibly underestimated. At baseline, seropositivity was found in only six AZD1222 recipients. There were repertoire samples only from the period after the peak T cell response.

Libraries were prepared by immunoSEQ multiplex PCR; TCRdb keeps only in-frame clonotypes and omits some of them. The sample includes approximately 150,000 clones, about 90% of them seen just once. In regard to this clone: Its target is not known.

Germline V gene sequence: CDR1 MNHEY, CDR2 SVGAGI. Trimming stripped 8 bases from V and 2 bases from J, with 16 bases between. The CDR3 loop spans 14 amino acids. V usage is TRBV6-5 and J usage is TRBJ2-7; a possible D gene is TRBD1 (6 bases). This sample comprised peripheral blood, obtained 28 days after the second dose of the MenACWY control vaccine. The receptor was derived from an adult who received the MenACWY meningococcal vaccine as a control. In nucleotides, the CDR3 is TGTGCCAGCCAATGGGGGAAGGGGGCCTACGAGCAGTACTTC. Translation: CASQWGKGAYEQYF.